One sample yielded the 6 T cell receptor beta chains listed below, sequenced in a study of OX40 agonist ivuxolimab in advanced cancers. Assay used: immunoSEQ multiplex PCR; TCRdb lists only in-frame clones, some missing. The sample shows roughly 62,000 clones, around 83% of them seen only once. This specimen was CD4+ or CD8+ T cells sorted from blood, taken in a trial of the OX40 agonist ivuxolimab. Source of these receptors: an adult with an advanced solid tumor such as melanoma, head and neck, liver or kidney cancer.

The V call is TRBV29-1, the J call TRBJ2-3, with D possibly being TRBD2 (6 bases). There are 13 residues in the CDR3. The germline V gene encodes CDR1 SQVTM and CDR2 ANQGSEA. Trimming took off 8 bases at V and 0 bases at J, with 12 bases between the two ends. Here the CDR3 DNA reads TGCAGCTCTGTGGGGGGAAGCACAGATACGCAGTATTTT. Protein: CSSVGGSTDTQYF.

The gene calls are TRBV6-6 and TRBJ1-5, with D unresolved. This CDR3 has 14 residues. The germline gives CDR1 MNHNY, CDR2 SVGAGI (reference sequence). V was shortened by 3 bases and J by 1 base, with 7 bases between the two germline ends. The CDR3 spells CASSYGMSNQPQHF. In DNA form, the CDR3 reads TGTGCCAGCAGTTATGGTATGAGCAATCAGCCCCAGCATTTT.

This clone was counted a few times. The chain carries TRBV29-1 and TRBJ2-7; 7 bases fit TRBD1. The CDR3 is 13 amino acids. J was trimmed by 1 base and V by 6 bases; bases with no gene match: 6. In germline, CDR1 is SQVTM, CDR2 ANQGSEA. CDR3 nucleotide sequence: TGCAGCGTGACAGGGAAGTCTTCCTACGAGCAGTACTTC. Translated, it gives CSVTGKSSYEQYF.

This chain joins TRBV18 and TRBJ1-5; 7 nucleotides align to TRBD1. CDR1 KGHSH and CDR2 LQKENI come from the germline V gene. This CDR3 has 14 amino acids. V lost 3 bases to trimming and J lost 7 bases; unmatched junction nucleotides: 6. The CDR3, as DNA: TGTGCCAGCTCACCGAGACAGGGTGGACAGCCCCAGCATTTT. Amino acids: CASSPRQGGQPQHF.

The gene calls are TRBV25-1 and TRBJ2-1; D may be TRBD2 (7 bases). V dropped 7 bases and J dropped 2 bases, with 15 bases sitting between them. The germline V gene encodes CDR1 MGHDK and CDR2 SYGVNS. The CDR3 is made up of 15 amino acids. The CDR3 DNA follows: TGTGCCAGCACCCGAGGGGGGGTAACCTACAATGAGCAGTTCTTC. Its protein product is CASTRGGVTYNEQFF.

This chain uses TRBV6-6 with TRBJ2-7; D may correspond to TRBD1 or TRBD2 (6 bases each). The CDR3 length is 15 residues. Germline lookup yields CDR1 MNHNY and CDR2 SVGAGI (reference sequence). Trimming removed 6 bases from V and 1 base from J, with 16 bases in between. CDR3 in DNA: TGTGCCAGCAGAGGGGGAGGCTCACCATCCTACGAGCAGTACTTC. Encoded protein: CASRGGGSPSYEQYF.